This T cell receptor beta chain appears in the sequencing data of a study of shared clonotypes between healthy human individuals. Study as a whole: There were three CD4 naive, three CD4 memory, two CD8 naive and one CD8 memory plates per donor. Points from the study as a whole: Rarefaction analysis demonstrated incomplete sorted-subset sequencing notwithstanding large depth. Non-shared clonotypes displayed generation probabilities falling below those of clonotypes present in all four donors.

The CDR3 consists of 17 residues. Germline values: CDR1 SGDLS, CDR2 YYNGEE. Trimming cost V 2 bases and J 6 bases; bases outside gene matches: 12. The protocol was immunoSEQ multiplex PCR, while the TCRdb copy is restricted to in-frame clones and leaves out a portion. This sample has a few million clones; just over 90% occur once, and the top ten carry 0.35% to 0.5%. As to this clone: Its antigen is unknown.

Source material: naive CD4+ T cells from PBMCs. The sample's subset: CD45RA+ positively selected. This sequence originates from a man aged 18 to 30 in good health. Some clones in this sample may be carry-over from other donors' samples. The chain uses TRBV9 and TRBJ2-2; 8 bases line up with TRBD1. In DNA, the CDR3 is TGTGCCAGCAGCGTCACCGGGACAGGAATTAGTTCCGGGGAGCTGTTTTTT. This encodes CASSVTGTGISSGELFF.